This is a list of T cell receptor beta chains from one sample in a study of response to subunit inactivated influenza vaccine. TCRdb fed the RT-PCR reads into MiXCR, producing one record per CDR3 protein. Among approximately 500,000 distinct CDR3 sequences, approximately 20% were seen once, and the ten largest hold about 2.8%. These sequences were also reported in another study, on T cells expressing NK-cell markers.

The sequences come from CD4+ T cells sorted from PBMCs, collected about 12 days after vaccination. The receptors here all came from a man in his fifties who received an inactivated influenza vaccine. CDR3s include the opening cysteine and the closing phenylalanine or tryptophan. The order of the fields is D gene, J gene, V gene, clone size, CDR3 DNA, CDR3 protein. The D gene is left open where the match is weak. Size tells how often a clone was seen (once, few, many) or the class of an expanded clone, and some rows leave it out.

d_call: .
j_call: TRBJ1-6
v_call: TRBV5-1
clone_size: few
cdr3_nt: TGCGCCAGCAGCTTGTCTAGCTCCTATAATTCACCCCTCCACTTT
cdr3_aa: CASSLSSSYNSPLHF

d_call: .
j_call: TRBJ2-1
v_call: TRBV20-1
clone_size: few
cdr3_nt: TGCAGTGCTAGTCAAGGGAACTACAATGAGCAGTTCTTC
cdr3_aa: CSASQGNYNEQFF

d_call: TRBD2
j_call: TRBJ2-1
v_call: TRBV6-2/TRBV6-3
clone_size: .
cdr3_nt: TGTGCCAGCAGTCGAGCGGGGGGGACCTACAATGAGCAGTTCTTC
cdr3_aa: CASSRAGGTYNEQFF

d_call: .
j_call: TRBJ1-5
v_call: TRBV7-8
clone_size: .
cdr3_nt: TGTGCCAGCAGCTTTGGAGGGGTCCATAGCAATCAGCCCCAGCATTTT
cdr3_aa: CASSFGGVHSNQPQHF

d_call: .
j_call: TRBJ2-5
v_call: TRBV10-3
clone_size: .
cdr3_nt: TGTGCCACCGCAGAGGGAGAGACCCAGTACTTC
cdr3_aa: CATAEGETQYF

d_call: TRBD2
j_call: TRBJ2-3
v_call: TRBV5-1
clone_size: few
cdr3_nt: TGCGCCAGCAGCTTGGATGGCGGGGGGGCGACAGATACGCAGTATTTT
cdr3_aa: CASSLDGGGATDTQYF

d_call: .
j_call: TRBJ1-2
v_call: TRBV12-5
clone_size: .
cdr3_nt: TGTGCTAGTGGGGCAGGGGTCGGAGGCTACACCTTC
cdr3_aa: CASGAGVGGYTF

d_call: .
j_call: TRBJ2-7
v_call: TRBV5-1
clone_size: .
cdr3_nt: TGCGCCAGCAGTCGGGGGGCGGAGGCCTACGAGCAGTACTTC
cdr3_aa: CASSRGAEAYEQYF

d_call: .
j_call: TRBJ2-1
v_call: TRBV30
clone_size: .
cdr3_nt: TGTGCCTGGAGTGCCCTCAATAAGGGGACGGCGGACAATGAGCAGTTCTTC
cdr3_aa: CAWSALNKGTADNEQFF

d_call: .
j_call: TRBJ2-3
v_call: TRBV7-2
clone_size: many
cdr3_nt: TGTGCCAGCAGCCCCGGCGGGACAGTAGGCACAGATACGCAGTATTTT
cdr3_aa: CASSPGGTVGTDTQYF

d_call: .
j_call: TRBJ1-2
v_call: TRBV12-3/TRBV12-4
clone_size: .
cdr3_nt: TGTGCCAGCAGTACCCGGGGGAACTATGGCTACACCTTC
cdr3_aa: CASSTRGNYGYTF

d_call: .
j_call: TRBJ2-1
v_call: TRBV2
clone_size: few
cdr3_nt: TGTGCCAGCAGGGATCAGGGTTTAGATAATGAGCAGTTCTTC
cdr3_aa: CASRDQGLDNEQFF

d_call: .
j_call: TRBJ1-2
v_call: TRBV29-1
clone_size: few
cdr3_nt: TGCAGCGCTGGGGACGGGAGAGATGGCTACACCTTC
cdr3_aa: CSAGDGRDGYTF

d_call: .
j_call: TRBJ2-4
v_call: TRBV7-2
clone_size: many
cdr3_nt: TGTGCCAGCAGCATATCCGGGACGGCCAAAAACATTCAGTACTTC
cdr3_aa: CASSISGTAKNIQYF

d_call: .
j_call: TRBJ1-4
v_call: TRBV7-2
clone_size: few
cdr3_nt: TGTGCCAGCAGCTCCCTTGGGGGTACAACTAATGAAAAACTGTTTTTT
cdr3_aa: CASSSLGGTTNEKLFF

d_call: TRBD1
j_call: TRBJ2-1
v_call: TRBV5-1
clone_size: .
cdr3_nt: TGCGCCAGCAGCTTGTCAGGGGGCGTCAACGATGAGCAGTTCTTC
cdr3_aa: CASSLSGGVNDEQFF